This T cell receptor beta chain emerged from a study of blood T cell repertoires in COVID-19. About the research overall: Specimens from acute and convalescent COVID-19 originated in the United States, Italy and Spain. T cells, B-cell-depleted T cells, or PBMCs provided the cDNA or gDNA that served as material.

In the original analysis: Reference gene primers were amplified, and this amplification served to estimate nucleated cell counts. The protocol was immunoSEQ multiplex PCR, while the TCRdb copy is restricted to in-frame clones and leaves out a portion. The V and J calls and clone size are taken from that table; D and trimming were inferred from the DNA. Counted here are about 84,000 clones, 70% to 75% occurring once; the ten biggest clones make up over 5.5%. V was cut by 1 base and J by 9 bases, with 10 bases left in between. From germline, CDR1 is LGHDT and CDR2 YNNKEL (reference sequence). The CDR3 is 13 residues long. In this sample, this clone turned up many times.

The material sequenced was peripheral blood. The sequence was collected from a middle-aged man with active or convalescent COVID-19. The chain links TRBV3-1 (or the pseudogene TRBV3-2) to TRBJ2-1, with D perhaps TRBD1 (5 bases). CDR3 residues: CASSQVGATEQFF. CDR3 DNA sequence: TGTGCCAGCAGCCAAGTAGGGGCTACTGAGCAGTTCTTC.